A selection of T cell receptor beta chains follows, all from one sample in a study of radiation and T cells in renal cell carcinoma. Here immunoSEQ multiplex PCR was the method, and the copy in TCRdb shows in-frame clones only, minus some. The sample includes 40,000 to 60,000 clones, roughly 84% of them seen just once. The source was blood, collected from a patient whose treatment included radiotherapy and nephrectomy. The receptors were gathered from a woman in her 70s with renal cell carcinoma. Both conserved end residues are part of each CDR3.

CDR3aa: CASRPLGGREGYDSPLHF
j_gene: TRBJ1-6
v_gene: TRBV27

CDR3aa: CASSLGVGDSPLHF
j_gene: TRBJ1-6
v_gene: TRBV5-4

CDR3aa: CASSRPRGGAPTEAFF
j_gene: TRBJ1-1
v_gene: TRBV5-5

CDR3aa: CASSPGTIANYGYTF
j_gene: TRBJ1-2
v_gene: TRBV5-1

CDR3aa: CASSEGTENYGYTF
j_gene: TRBJ1-2
v_gene: TRBV5-1

CDR3aa: CASSLWGKRDTQYF
j_gene: TRBJ2-3
v_gene: TRBV5-4

CDR3aa: CASSSTDTQYF
j_gene: TRBJ2-3
v_gene: TRBV5-4

CDR3aa: CASSVDQGSGEQYF
j_gene: TRBJ2-7
v_gene: TRBV9

CDR3aa: CAISVGEDTEAFF
j_gene: TRBJ1-1
v_gene: TRBV10-3

CDR3aa: CASSYSAGGTYEQYF
j_gene: TRBJ2-7
v_gene: TRBV6-5

CDR3aa: CASSSNTGPSPASGELFF
j_gene: TRBJ2-2
v_gene: TRBV11-2

CDR3aa: CASSPRQGGVEKLFF
j_gene: TRBJ1-4
v_gene: TRBV6-6

CDR3aa: CASSRAGAINEQFF
j_gene: TRBJ2-1
v_gene: TRBV19

CDR3aa: CASSWEGGTEKLVF
j_gene: TRBJ1-4
v_gene: TRBV5-1

CDR3aa: CASSNFDEQFF
j_gene: TRBJ2-1
v_gene: TRBV19

CDR3aa: CASSSGPNTEAFF
j_gene: TRBJ1-1
v_gene: TRBV7-8

CDR3aa: CASRRGIMNTEAFF
j_gene: TRBJ1-1
v_gene: TRBV7-8

CDR3aa: CASSTGRTVNTEAFF
j_gene: TRBJ1-1
v_gene: TRBV6-6

CDR3aa: CSVAVQREQFF
j_gene: TRBJ2-1
v_gene: TRBV29-1

CDR3aa: CASSAEYEQYF
j_gene: TRBJ2-7
v_gene: TRBV7-9

CDR3aa: CASPDSANTGELFF
j_gene: TRBJ2-2
v_gene: TRBV23-1

CDR3aa: CASSRRRDRGRRNQPQHF
j_gene: TRBJ1-5
v_gene: TRBV18

CDR3aa: CASRLAGEQFF
j_gene: TRBJ2-1
v_gene: TRBV19

CDR3aa: CASSVGWASYNEQFF
j_gene: TRBJ2-1
v_gene: TRBV9

CDR3aa: CASSLSGAGDTQYF
j_gene: TRBJ2-3
v_gene: TRBV5-1

CDR3aa: CASSKLGTSYEQYF
j_gene: TRBJ2-7
v_gene: TRBV6-5

CDR3aa: CASSLLARSSYEQYF
j_gene: TRBJ2-7
v_gene: TRBV5-6

CDR3aa: CASSEGGARGGTDTQYF
j_gene: TRBJ2-3
v_gene: TRBV2

CDR3aa: CASSQERTGHYGYTF
j_gene: TRBJ1-2
v_gene: TRBV4-1

CDR3aa: CASSGARWELGDTEAFF
j_gene: TRBJ1-1
v_gene: TRBV2

CDR3aa: CASSQGMNTEAFF
j_gene: TRBJ1-1
v_gene: TRBV11-3

CDR3aa: CASGPSGITDTQYF
j_gene: TRBJ2-3
v_gene: TRBV5-1

CDR3aa: CASSLSGTYEQYF
j_gene: TRBJ2-7
v_gene: TRBV7-2

CDR3aa: CASSTDRGLSNIQYF
j_gene: TRBJ2-4
v_gene: TRBV19

CDR3aa: CASSSNNQPQHF
j_gene: TRBJ1-5
v_gene: TRBV19

CDR3aa: CASSGAGLATYNEQFF
j_gene: TRBJ2-1
v_gene: TRBV27

CDR3aa: CASSARDRGLTGELFF
j_gene: TRBJ2-2
v_gene: TRBV19